Following are 16 T cell receptor beta chains from one sample sequenced in a study of cytomegalovirus exposure and HLA in healthy donors. Vbeta (60) and Jbeta (13) primers were used in the PCR. The table came from immunoSEQ multiplex PCR; TCRdb's copy has only in-frame clones and leaves some out. The sample has about 180,000 clones; roughly 80% are singletons. Sequencing was performed on PBMCs. The receptor source for this set is a man between 60 and 75 years old in good health and CMV-seronegative.

The V call is TRBV5-1, the J call TRBJ2-5, with a possible D match to TRBD1 (6 bases). There are 16 residues in the CDR3. The V gene's germline CDR1 is SGHRS and CDR2 YFSETQ. Deletions cut 5 bases from V and 1 base from J, with 18 bases between. The CDR3 sequence: CASSPRGGSGQETQYF. CDR3 sequence (DNA): TGCGCCAGCAGTCCTAGAGGGGGATCAGGCCAAGAGACCCAGTACTTC.

Worth noting for this clone: At the DNA level, this CDR3 is encoded by other sequences in the same sample as well. The rearrangement links TRBV7-9 to TRBJ2-1; D possibly corresponds to TRBD2 (6 bases). The CDR3 length is 16 residues. V lost 5 bases and J 0 bases, leaving 14 bases between the germline ends. Germline CDR1 and CDR2: SEHNR and FQNEAQ (reference sequence). The CDR3 region is CASSPLGLSSYNEQFF. The DNA of the CDR3 is TGTGCCAGCAGCCCGCTTGGACTAAGCTCCTACAATGAGCAGTTCTTC.

This clone came up a few times. The chain employs TRBV27 and TRBJ1-1; 7 nucleotides align to TRBD1. The trim removed 9 bases at V and 4 bases at J, leaving 11 bases unmatched. The CDR3 sequence is 14 residues long. Germline CDR1 MNHEY, CDR2 SMNVEV (reference sequence). CDR3: CASNRGGLSTEAFF. The CDR3 nucleotides read TGTGCCAGTAACAGGGGAGGTCTGAGCACTGAAGCTTTCTTT.

The V and J genes are TRBV6-5 and TRBJ1-5, with a tentative D call TRBD1 (6 bases). Germline V gives CDR1 MNHEY, CDR2 SVGAGI. The V and J ends lost 8 bases and 4 bases respectively, with 18 bases between them. This CDR3 has 15 amino acids. The CDR3: CASAAGNRANQPQHF. For the CDR3, the DNA is TGTGCCAGCGCGGCCGGAAACAGGGCAAATCAGCCCCAGCATTTT.

In regard to this clone: The same CDR3 arises from other DNA sequences in this sample as well. The chain combines TRBV9 with TRBJ2-1; tentative D call: TRBD2 (6 bases). The V end lost 1 base, the J end lost 7 bases, and 6 bases lay between the germline ends. In germline, CDR1 is SGDLS, CDR2 YYNGEE. The CDR3 length is 12 residues. The CDR3 is CASSVSGNEQFF. The DNA of the CDR3 is TGTGCCAGCAGCGTAAGCGGGAATGAGCAGTTCTTC. Together with reference TRBV9 and TRBJ2-1, the CDR3 gives the full variable domain: DSGVTQTPKHLITATGQRVTLRCSPRSGDLSVYWYQQSLDQGLQFLIQYYNGEERAKGNILERFSAQQFPDLHSELNLSSLELGDSALYFCASSVSGNEQFFGPGTRLTVL.

This chain connects TRBV18 to TRBJ2-7; 8 nucleotides line up with TRBD1. Trimming took 6 bases from V and 3 from J; bases not matched to a gene: 10. CDR1 is KGHSH, CDR2 LQKENI, per germline. The CDR3 spans 15 residues. The CDR3 loop reads CASSPGQASLYEQYF. DNA of the CDR3: TGTGCCAGCTCCCCGGGACAGGCCTCCCTCTACGAGCAGTACTTC.

The chain combines TRBV28 with TRBJ2-6; the D is unclear. The V end lost 2 bases, the J end lost 0 bases, and 17 bases lay between the germline ends. CDR1 is MDHEN and CDR2 is SYDVKM in the germline V gene. CDR3 length equals 19 residues. The CDR3 region is CASSLNGNAGTSGANVLTF. CDR3 in DNA: TGTGCCAGCAGTTTAAATGGAAATGCAGGAACCTCTGGGGCCAACGTCCTGACTTTC. The entire variable domain, with the rest obtained from reference TRBV28 and TRBJ2-6, is as follows: DVKVTQSSRYLVKRTGEKVFLECVQDMDHENMFWYRQDPGLGLRLIYFSYDVKMKEKGDIPEGYSVSREKKERFSLILESASTNQTSMYLCASSLNGNAGTSGANVLTFGAGSRLTVL.

In this sample, this clone turned up once. This chain connects TRBV2 to TRBJ2-4; a possible D gene is TRBD1 (5 bases). This CDR3 has 14 amino acids. Germline V lookup: CDR1 SNHLY, CDR2 FYNNEI. Trimming left V 6 bases short and J 1 base short, with 10 bases between. The CDR3 nucleotides are TGTGCCAGCAGCGCCAGGGTGGCCAAAAACATTCAGTACTTC. Protein: CASSARVAKNIQYF.

J is TRBJ2-2 and V is TRBV5-1; TRBD1 matches at 11 bases. Germline V gene sequence: CDR1 SGHRS, CDR2 YFSETQ. The CDR3 loop spans 14 amino acids. The V and J ends lost 4 bases and 7 bases, in that order; junction bases with no gene match: 3. The CDR3 loop reads CASSAGQGVGELFF. In nucleotides, the CDR3 is TGCGCCAGCAGCGCGGGACAGGGGGTCGGGGAGCTGTTTTTT.

The chain carries TRBV7-9 and TRBJ2-5; D remains ambiguous. Germline V gene sequence: CDR1 SEHNR, CDR2 FQNEAQ (reference sequence). CDR3 size: 14 residues. Deletions cut 3 bases from V and 0 bases from J, with 8 bases between. The DNA for the CDR3 is TGTGCCAGCAGCTTGGTTGAGGACCAAGAGACCCAGTACTTC. Its translation is CASSLVEDQETQYF.

The J gene is TRBJ1-4, the V gene TRBV5-1; D is undetermined. CDR1 and CDR2 (germline): SGHRS, YFSETQ. The CDR3 covers 14 residues. With 1 base removed from V and 6 bases from J, the gap between germline ends came to 10 bases. The CDR3 sequence is CASSLPGVDEKLFF. The CDR3 DNA reads TGCGCCAGCAGCTTGCCGGGAGTCGATGAAAAACTGTTTTTT.

This chain links TRBV28 with TRBJ2-1; 9 nucleotides match TRBD1. The V and J ends lost 6 bases and 7 bases, in that order; junction bases with no gene match: 10. CDR3 length: 15 amino acids. Germline assignment: CDR1 MDHEN and CDR2 SYDVKM. CDR3 DNA: TGTGCCAGCAGGATATCGGGACAGGGTATGAATGAGCAGTTCTTC. Translating gives CASRISGQGMNEQFF.

The gene calls are TRBV27 and TRBJ1-1, with D perhaps matching TRBD1 (5 bases). This CDR3 spans 16 amino acids. The ends were cut back, 3 bases at V and 0 bases at J, with 14 bases in the middle. Germline assignment: CDR1 MNHEY and CDR2 SMNVEV (reference sequence). CDR3 sequence reads: CASSFEGPGVNTEAFF. The CDR3 DNA follows: TGTGCCAGCAGTTTCGAGGGTCCGGGGGTGAACACTGAAGCTTTCTTT.

The gene calls are TRBV7-2 and TRBJ2-6; D is unclear. CDR1 and CDR2 (germline): SGHTA, FQGNSA. The CDR3 totals 15 residues. The V gene lost 5 bases and the J gene lost 0 bases, with 8 bases spanning the gap. The CDR3 loop is CASSQTNSGANVLTF. The CDR3 coding sequence is TGTGCCAGCAGCCAAACTAACTCTGGGGCCAACGTCCTGACTTTC.

This chain joins TRBV5-1 and TRBJ1-1; 8 nucleotides line up with TRBD1. Germline-derived CDR1 and CDR2 are SGHRS and YFSETQ. This CDR3 has 16 amino acids. The ends lost 0 bases at V and 0 bases at J; junction bases unmatched: 4. In DNA, the CDR3 is TGCGCCAGCAGCTTGGCCCCGACAGGGGTGAACACTGAAGCTTTCTTT. Amino acid sequence: CASSLAPTGVNTEAFF.

The rearrangement links TRBV25-1 to TRBJ1-4; 7 nucleotides line up with TRBD1. V dropped 10 bases and J dropped 5; count of bases not matched to a gene: 10. Germline V lookup: CDR1 MGHDK, CDR2 SYGVNS. CDR3 length equals 14 residues. The CDR3 loop is CATYTGQWNEKLFF. CDR3 DNA: TGTGCCACCTACACGGGACAGTGGAATGAAAAACTGTTTTTT. Based on the CDR3 plus reference TRBV25-1 and TRBJ1-4, the full variable domain is EADIYQTPRYLVIGTGKKITLECSQTMGHDKMYWYQQDPGMELHLIHYSYGVNSTEKGDLSSESTVSRIRTEHFPLTLESARPSHTSQYLCATYTGQWNEKLFFGSGTQLSVL.